Described below is a single T cell receptor (beta chain) sequence and its context. This sample was included in a study of blood T cells in healthy people across ages. Study information: For every two T cells, template switching captured about one barcoded beta molecule.

With a J-beta primer mix and a sample-barcoded 5' primer, a second PCR ran roughly 6 to 11 cycles. One entry per CDR3 protein, called by TCRdb with MiXCR from the 5' RACE reads. The sample records about 1.1 million distinct CDR3 sequences, roughly two fifths being singletons. V was pared by 1 base and J by 4 bases, with 12 bases between. This CDR3 has 15 residues. Germline lookup yields CDR1 LGHNA and CDR2 YNFKEQ. The chain recombines TRBV4-2 with TRBJ2-3; D perhaps matches TRBD1 (7 bases). This TCR was recovered from a young man in good health. Sequences were obtained from blood. This chain's CDR3 is CASSQGQGGPDTQYF. The CDR3 DNA is TGTGCCAGCAGCCAAGGGCAGGGGGGCCCAGATACGCAGTATTTT.